A selection of T cell receptor beta chains follows, all from one sample in a study of molecular identifiers for immune sequencing clone quantification. MiXCR was run by TCRdb on the PCR reads, yielding one entry per CDR3 protein. The table lists about 510,000 distinct CDR3 sequences, under 30% of them singletons, with under 0.8% in the top ten. The sequenced sample was naive CD8+ T cells from blood, with Jurkat cell RNA spiked in. Every receptor here comes from a human donor in good health. Some libraries in this study had Jurkat cell RNA spiked in. Both conserved end residues are part of each CDR3. D genes are given only for firm matches. A row's size may be missing; if present it is once, few, many or a size class.

clone_size j_call v_call d_call cdr3_nt cdr3_aa
few TRBJ2-7 TRBV7-9 - TGTGCCAGCAGCCCCCGACAGAGACAAGACGAGCAGTACTTC CASSPRQRQDEQYF
few TRBJ2-5 TRBV20-1 - TGCAGTGCTAGAGACTATGAGACTAGACCAAAAGAGACCCAGTACTTC CSARDYETRPKETQYF
many TRBJ2-7 TRBV4-2 TRBD2 TGTGCCAGCAGCCAAGAGCTAGCGGGAGACTACGAGCAGTACTTC CASSQELAGDYEQYF
few TRBJ2-1 TRBV5-1 TRBD1 TGCGCCAGCAGCCGGACAGGGCCCTACAATGAGCAGTTCTTC CASSRTGPYNEQFF
many TRBJ2-4 TRBV29-1 TRBD1 TGCAGCGTGACCCCTACAGGGGTTGGAAACATTCAGTACTTC CSVTPTGVGNIQYF
once TRBJ1-4 TRBV12-5 - TGTGCTAGTGGTTTGGTCCAGGGAAGGGGCGAAAAACTGTTTTTT CASGLVQGRGEKLFF
- TRBJ1-5 TRBV4-1 TRBD1 TGCGCCAGCAGCCAAGATACGGCAGGGGGGGATCAGCCCCAGCATTTT CASSQDTAGGDQPQHF
many TRBJ1-4 TRBV7-9 TRBD1 TGTGCCAGCAGCTTGGTGACAGGGCTACTGGAAAAACTGTTTTTT CASSLVTGLLEKLFF
many TRBJ2-1 TRBV6-2/TRBV6-3 TRBD1 TGTGCCAGCAGGCCGGGACAGTACAATGAGCAGTTCTTC CASRPGQYNEQFF
many TRBJ1-1 TRBV18 - TGTGCCAGCTCACCAAACCCGCCGAACACTGAAGCTTTCTTT CASSPNPPNTEAFF
- TRBJ1-1 TRBV14 - TGTGCCAGCAGCCAAGATGGGGTGCCAAACACTGAAGCTTTCTTT CASSQDGVPNTEAFF
many TRBJ2-2 TRBV29-1 - TGCAGCGTTGTACAGAGAACCGGGGAGCTGTTTTTT CSVVQRTGELFF
few TRBJ2-7 TRBV4-3 - TGCGCCAGCAGCCACGGGACCGCCGACTACGAGCAGTACTTC CASSHGTADYEQYF
- TRBJ2-1 TRBV7-2 TRBD2 TGTGCCCGCCGCTTAGCGGGGGGTTCCTACAATGCGCCGTTCTTC CARRLAGGSYNAPFF
few TRBJ1-3 TRBV3-1 - TGTGCCAGCAGCCAAGATGACAGCTCTGGAAACACCATATATTTT CASSQDDSSGNTIYF